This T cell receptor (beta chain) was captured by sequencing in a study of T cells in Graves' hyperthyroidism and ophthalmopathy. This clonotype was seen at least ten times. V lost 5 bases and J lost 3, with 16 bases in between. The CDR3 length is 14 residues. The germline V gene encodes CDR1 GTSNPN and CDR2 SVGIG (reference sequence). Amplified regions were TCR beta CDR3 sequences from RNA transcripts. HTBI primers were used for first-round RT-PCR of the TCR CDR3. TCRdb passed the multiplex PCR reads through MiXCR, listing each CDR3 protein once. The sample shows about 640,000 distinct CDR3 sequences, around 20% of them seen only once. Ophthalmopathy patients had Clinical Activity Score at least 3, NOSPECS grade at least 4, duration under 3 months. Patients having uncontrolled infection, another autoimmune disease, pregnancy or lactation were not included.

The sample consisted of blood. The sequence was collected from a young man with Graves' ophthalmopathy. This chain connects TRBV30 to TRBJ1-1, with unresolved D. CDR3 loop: CAWDVGGGDTEAFF. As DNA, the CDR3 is TGTGCCTGGGATGTGGGTGGTGGGGACACTGAAGCTTTCTTT. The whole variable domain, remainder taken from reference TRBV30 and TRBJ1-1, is SQTIHQWPATLVQPVGSPLSLECTVEGTSNPNLYWYRQAAGRGLQLLFYSVGIGQISSEVPQNLSASRPQDRQFILSSKKLLLSDSGFYLCAWDVGGGDTEAFFGQGTRLTVV.